Below, one TCR beta chain is given with its context. This CDR3 is built from 16 residues. V shed 0 bases and J 3 bases; nucleotides not matched to a gene: 7. CDR1 and CDR2 from the germline V gene are WSHSY and SAAADI. This specimen belongs to a study of cytomegalovirus exposure and HLA in healthy donors. The PCR ran on 60 Vbeta and 13 Jbeta primers. Libraries were prepared by immunoSEQ multiplex PCR; TCRdb keeps only in-frame clonotypes and omits some of them. The table shows about 150,000 clones, with more than 75% occurring only once. The rearrangement uses TRBV10-2 and TRBJ2-7; 8 nucleotides align to TRBD2. What was sequenced was PBMCs. This receptor was obtained from a man in his forties or fifties in good health and CMV-seronegative. Here the CDR3 reads CASSESMGLVYYEQYF. CDR3 nucleotides: TGCGCCAGCAGTGAGTCGATGGGACTAGTATACTACGAGCAGTACTTC.